This is a list of T cell receptor beta chains from one sample in a study of shared clonotypes between healthy human individuals. Only in-frame clones appear in the TCRdb table, and some are missing; sequencing was by immunoSEQ multiplex PCR. The sample consists of 2 million to 2.5 million clones, approximately 95% of them appearing once. The sequenced sample was naive CD4+ T cells from PBMCs. These receptors all come from a man aged 18 to 35 in good health. Some clones in this sample may be carry-over from other donors' samples. Both conserved end residues are trimmed from each CDR3. Expanded clones are given a class, and other clones once, few, many or no size at all.

>TRBV7-7|.
ASSLDGGTEAF
>TRBV5-6|.
ASSRLPPGGRPDTQY
>TRBV12-5|.
ASGPPGTGGYNEQF
>TRBV28|.
ASSSTRRRGYEQY
>TRBV5-8|once
ASSLLGVNYGYT
>TRBV25-1|.
ASSAALAGGINEQF
>TRBV7-6|.
ASSLGGALGYEQY
>TRBV6-1|.
ASSETPGQTYEWQY
>TRBV28|.
ASSTGSKGFGYT
>TRBV5-1|.
ASSTLPRVLGTEAF
>TRBV10-3|.
AISETDTGGSSNEQF
>TRBV27|.
ASRGLAGFSSYEQY
>TRBV5-8|.
ASRLTGPYEQY
>TRBV30|.
AWSAGQGRNGYT
>TRBV2|.
ASSGGLAGGPEQF
>TRBV11-1|.
ASSLVPLGLAGEETQY
>TRBV11-2|.
ASSRTTGRLF
>TRBV28|.
ASSFTRGMYGYT
>TRBV5-4|.
ASSLDRQGIIGELF
>TRBV7-2|.
ASKLGGTDTQY
>TRBV2|.
ASSESRDGTQY
>TRBV7-2|.
ASSFRTGINEKLF
>TRBV19|.
ASQLAGERDEQF
>TRBV6-1|.
ASMRGLDGYT
>TRBV4-2|.
ASSQVVGETQY
>TRBV7-7|.
ASSVGREVETQY
>TRBV7-9|few
ASTRRTGTEAF
>TRBV7-2|.
ASSLVVSSYNEQF
>TRBV7-7|.
ASSPGLAGGNEQF
>TRBV28|.
ASSSSREQY
>TRBV19|.
ASTGGGIGNTIY
>TRBV7-3|.
ASSPGTGGNYGYT
>TRBV20-1|.
SARYNEQF
>TRBV7-8|few
ASSPGQGFGELF
>TRBV5-6|.
ASSPTGGRGDEQF
>TRBV7-2|.
ASSLPTITKETQY
>TRBV5-1|.
ASSLGQPQETQY
>TRBV9|.
ASSVAGGRFENTGELF
>TRBV6-5|.
ASRKDPTGNTIY
>TRBV9|.
ASSVMSAATDTQY
>TRBV6-1|.
ASTRQTLNEKLF
>TRBV4-1|.
ASSQMGGIEQY